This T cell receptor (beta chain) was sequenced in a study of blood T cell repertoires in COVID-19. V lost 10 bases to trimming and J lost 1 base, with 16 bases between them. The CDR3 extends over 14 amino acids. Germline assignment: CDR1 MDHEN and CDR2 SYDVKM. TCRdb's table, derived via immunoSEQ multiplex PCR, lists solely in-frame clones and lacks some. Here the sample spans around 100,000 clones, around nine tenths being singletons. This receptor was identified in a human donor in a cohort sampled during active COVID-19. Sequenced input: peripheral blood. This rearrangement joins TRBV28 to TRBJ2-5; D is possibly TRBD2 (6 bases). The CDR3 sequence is CATTMDYPQETQYF. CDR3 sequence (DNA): TGTGCCACCACCATGGACTACCCCCAAGAGACCCAGTACTTC. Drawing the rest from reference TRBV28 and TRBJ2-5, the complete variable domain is DVKVTQSSRYLVKRTGEKVFLECVQDMDHENMFWYRQDPGLGLRLIYFSYDVKMKEKGDIPEGYSVSREKKERFSLILESASTNQTSMYLCATTMDYPQETQYFGPGTRLLVL.